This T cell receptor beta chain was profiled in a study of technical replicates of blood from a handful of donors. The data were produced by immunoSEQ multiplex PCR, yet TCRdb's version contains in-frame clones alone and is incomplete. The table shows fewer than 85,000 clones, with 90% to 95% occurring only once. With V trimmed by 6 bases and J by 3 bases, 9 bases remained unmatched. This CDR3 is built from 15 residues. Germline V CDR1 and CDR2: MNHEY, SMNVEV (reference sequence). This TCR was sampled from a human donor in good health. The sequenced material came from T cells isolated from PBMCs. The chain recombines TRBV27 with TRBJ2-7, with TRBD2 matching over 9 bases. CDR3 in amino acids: CASREEGSGSYEQYF. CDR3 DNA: TGTGCCAGCAGGGAAGAGGGTAGCGGGAGCTACGAGCAGTACTTC.